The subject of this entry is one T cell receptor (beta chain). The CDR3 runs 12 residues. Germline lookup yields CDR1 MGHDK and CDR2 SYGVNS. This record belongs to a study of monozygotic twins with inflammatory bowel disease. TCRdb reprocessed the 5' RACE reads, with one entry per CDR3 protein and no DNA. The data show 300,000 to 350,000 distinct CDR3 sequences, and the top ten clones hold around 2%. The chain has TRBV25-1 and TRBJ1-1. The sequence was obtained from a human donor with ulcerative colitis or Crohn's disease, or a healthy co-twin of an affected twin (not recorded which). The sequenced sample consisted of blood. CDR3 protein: CASQRENTEAFF.